The present T cell receptor beta chain was sequenced within a study of monozygotic twins with inflammatory bowel disease. The CDR3 extends over 18 amino acids. The germline V gene encodes CDR1 MDHEN and CDR2 SYDVKM. One entry per CDR3 protein, without DNA, is what TCRdb gives after re-calling the 5' RACE reads. Recorded for this sample: under 350,000 distinct CDR3 sequences. Sampling involved one blood draw (roughly 2.5 ml) for every donor. Comments on this clonotype: Its antigen remains unknown.

Study-wide points: Different T cell subtypes could not be distinguished.

The sequencing input was blood. This clonotype originated in a human donor with ulcerative colitis or Crohn's disease, or a healthy co-twin of an affected twin (not recorded which). V is TRBV28 and J is TRBJ2-7; TCRdb's D gene call, TRBD1, goes unchecked for lack of DNA. The chain's CDR3 is CASSRSKNRGVPPYEQYF. Based on the CDR3 plus reference TRBV28 and TRBJ2-7, the full variable domain is DVKVTQSSRYLVKRTGEKVFLECVQDMDHENMFWYRQDPGLGLRLIYFSYDVKMKEKGDIPEGYSVSREKKERFSLILESASTNQTSMYLCASSRSKNRGVPPYEQYFGPGTRLTVT.